This T cell receptor (beta chain) derives from a study of blood T cell repertoires in COVID-19. Study at large: Samples representing acute and convalescent COVID-19 were sourced from the United States, Italy and Spain. From T cells, B-cell-depleted T cells, or PBMCs came the material, which was cDNA or gDNA.

Germline-derived CDR1 and CDR2 are SGDLS and YYNGEE. The CDR3 length is 15 residues. V lost 4 bases and J lost 0; bases outside the gene matches: 6. Per the authors' pipeline: Nucleated cell number was recorded as an estimate derived from reference gene primer amplification. Repertoires were generated with immunoSEQ multiplex PCR, while TCRdb's copy carries only in-frame clones and drops some. V and J calls and clone size follow that table, whereas D and trimming were derived from the DNA. Of 140,000 or so clones listed, more than 75% are singletons. This receptor was obtained from a man in his fifties or sixties with acute or convalescent COVID-19. The J gene is TRBJ2-7, the V gene TRBV9; 8 bases are a match to TRBD1. The source material was peripheral blood. The CDR3 DNA follows: TGTGCCAGCAGCCCCGGGGACAGGAGCTCCTACGAGCAGTACTTC. Translation gives CASSPGDRSSYEQYF.